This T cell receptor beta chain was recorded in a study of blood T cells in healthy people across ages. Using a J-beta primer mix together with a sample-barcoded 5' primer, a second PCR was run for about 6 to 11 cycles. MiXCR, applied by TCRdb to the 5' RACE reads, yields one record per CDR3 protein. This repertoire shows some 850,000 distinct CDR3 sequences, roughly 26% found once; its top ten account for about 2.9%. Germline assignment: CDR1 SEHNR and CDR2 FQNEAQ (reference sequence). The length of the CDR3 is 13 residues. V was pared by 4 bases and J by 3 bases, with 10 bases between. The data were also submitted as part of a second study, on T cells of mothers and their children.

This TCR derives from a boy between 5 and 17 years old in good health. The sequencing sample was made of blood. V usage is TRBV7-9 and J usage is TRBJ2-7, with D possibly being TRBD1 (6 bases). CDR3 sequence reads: CASSWDIGYEQYF. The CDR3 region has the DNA TGTGCCAGCAGCTGGGACATAGGCTACGAGCAGTACTTC.